This record covers a single T cell receptor beta chain. The data stem from a study of T cell responses to AZD1222 COVID-19 vaccine. The data were produced by immunoSEQ multiplex PCR, yet TCRdb's version contains in-frame clones alone and is incomplete. The profile shows 150,000 or so clones, approximately 90% of them singletons. Sequenced material: peripheral blood, taken on day 0 of AZD1222 vaccination. The receptor's source is an adult in good health.

CDR3 loop: CASVVGGVTEAFF. The DNA of the CDR3 is TGTGCCAGCGTCGTGGGGGGCGTCACTGAAGCTTTCTTT. The gene calls are TRBV7-9 and TRBJ1-1; maybe TRBD1 (6 bases). The CDR3 length is 13 residues. V gave up 8 bases and J gave up 4 bases, with 14 bases separating them. Germline-derived CDR1 and CDR2 are SEHNR and FQNEAQ (reference sequence).